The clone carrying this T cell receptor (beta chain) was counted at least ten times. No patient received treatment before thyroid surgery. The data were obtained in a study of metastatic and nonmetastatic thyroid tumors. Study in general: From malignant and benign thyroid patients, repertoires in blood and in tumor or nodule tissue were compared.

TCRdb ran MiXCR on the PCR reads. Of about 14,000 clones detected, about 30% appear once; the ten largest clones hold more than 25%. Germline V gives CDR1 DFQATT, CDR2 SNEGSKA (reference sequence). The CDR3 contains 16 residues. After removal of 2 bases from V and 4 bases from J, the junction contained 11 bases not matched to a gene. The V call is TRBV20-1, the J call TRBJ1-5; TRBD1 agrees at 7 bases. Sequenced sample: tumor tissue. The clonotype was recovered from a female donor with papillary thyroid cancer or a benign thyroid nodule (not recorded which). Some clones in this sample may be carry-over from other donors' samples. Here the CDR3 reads CSARPIQGISNQPQHF. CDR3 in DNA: TGCAGTGCTAGACCAATACAGGGGATCTCGAATCAGCCCCAGCATTTT.